This TCR beta chain emerged from a study of CD8+CD57+ T cells in acquired aplastic anemia. This clonotype came up many times. The antigen is not known. Profiling that covered TCR beta VDJ and CDR3 relied on genomic DNA as its template. TCRdb analysed the reads with MiXCR anew, one entry per CDR3 protein. The sample includes fewer than 200,000 distinct CDR3 sequences, 55% to 75% seen only once; the top ten take roughly 42%. Broader study findings: The number of CD8+ CDR3 sequences shared by patients and controls was 25 to 35.

Germline V gives CDR1 MGHRA, CDR2 YSYEKL. The CDR3 length is 18 residues. Trimming took 1 base from V and 2 from J, leaving 21 bases between them. The chain is built from TRBV4-1 and TRBJ2-7; D not resolved. This TCR was recovered from a human donor in good health. The specimen was sorted CD4+, CD8+, or CD8+CD57+ T cells (not recorded which) from PBMCs. In DNA form, the CDR3 reads TGCGCCAGCAGCCAAGCTATACCAAGGAGTTACAGAGCCTACGAGCAGTACTTC. It encodes CASSQAIPRSYRAYEQYF.